A single sample is the source of the 24 T cell receptor beta chains below, sequenced in a study of early T cells in non-severe SARS-CoV-2 infection (dated by TCRdb to 2020 to 2022). The library was prepared using 5' RACE. The listed sequencing device is NextSeq 500. TCRdb took the public reads, trimmed them with fastp at Q25, ran MiXCR for clone calling and kept in-frame beta chains. Here each entry gathers all rows of one CDR3 protein and keeps the most common genes and DNA. The sample data list some 25,000 distinct CDR3 sequences, and 4.3% of these were observed just once. Of the sample, 15% to 19% falls within the top ten clones. Sequencing was done on a sample of whole blood. These receptors all come from an adult who was a healthcare worker with PCR-confirmed SARS-CoV-2 infection or an uninfected control (not recorded which).

There are many counts of this clonotype. The V call is TRBV10-3, the J call TRBJ2-7; D possibly corresponds to TRBD1 (7 bases). The CDR3 consists of 16 residues. Germline V gene data show CDR1 as ENHRY and CDR2 as SYGVKD. The V gene lost 3 bases and the J gene lost 0 bases, with 15 bases spanning the gap. This CDR3 reads CAISDPAGQRSYEQYF. In DNA, the CDR3 is TGTGCCATCAGTGACCCGGCGGGACAGCGCTCCTACGAGCAGTACTTC.

V gene TRBV29-1 combines with J gene TRBJ2-7; a weak D match, TRBD1 (6 bases). Germline CDR1 and CDR2: SQVTM and ANQGSEA. The CDR3 loop spans 14 amino acids. Trimming left V 6 bases short and J 1 base short, with 16 bases between. CDR3: CSVAGQSQSYEQYF. The DNA for the CDR3 is TGCAGCGTGGCTGGACAGAGCCAATCCTACGAGCAGTACTTC.

The rearrangement joins TRBV27 to TRBJ1-4; the match to TRBD1 covers 8 bases. This CDR3 region has 15 residues. Per germline, CDR1 MNHEY and CDR2 SMNVEV (reference sequence). V was pared by 6 bases and J by 3 bases, with 6 bases of the junction left unmatched. The CDR3 loop is CASRNTGGPNEKLFF. Written as DNA, the CDR3 is TGTGCCAGCAGAAATACAGGGGGGCCTAATGAAAAACTGTTTTTT.

The table lists this clonotype with many counts. This chain uses TRBV6-2 or TRBV6-3 with TRBJ1-5, with D unresolved. The CDR3 runs to 13 residues. V was cut by 7 bases and J by 5 bases, with 12 bases left in between. Germline V gene sequence: CDR1 MNHEY, CDR2 SVGEGT. CDR3 DNA sequence: TGTGCCAGCATAGGGCAAATACATCAGCCCCAGCATTTT. It translates to CASIGQIHQPQHF.

About this clonotype itself: This may be a read error: a much more frequent sequence differs by one nucleotide. CDR3 coding DNA: TGTGCCAGCAGCCTAATGACAGGGGAGCAGTACTTC. This translates into CASSLMTGEQYF. The chain carries TRBV7-9 and TRBJ2-7; TRBD1 aligns across 7 bases. Looked up from germline, CDR1 is SEHNR and CDR2 is FQNEAQ (reference sequence). Germline trimming cut 5 bases from V and 7 bases from J; bases unmatched to any gene: 5. The CDR3 consists of 12 residues.

The rearrangement uses TRBV5-5 and TRBJ2-3; tentatively, D is TRBD2 (5 bases). Germline V gives CDR1 SGHKS, CDR2 YYEKEE (reference sequence). V was pared by 3 bases and J by 2 bases, with 10 bases between. This CDR3 comprises 14 residues. CDR3 DNA: TGTGCCAGCAGCTGGAGCGGATACACAGATACGCAGTATTTT. Translation gives CASSWSGYTDTQYF. Full variable domain (rest looked up from reference TRBV5-5 and TRBJ2-3): DAGVTQSPTHLIKTRGQQVTLRCSPISGHKSVSWYQQVLGQGPQFIFQYYEKEERGRGNFPDRFSARQFPNYSSELNVNALLLGDSALYLCASSWSGYTDTQYFGPGTRLTVL.

This clonotype occurred many times. The chain couples TRBV7-2 to TRBJ2-7; 10 nucleotides agree with TRBD2. Germline loops: CDR1 SGHTA, CDR2 FQGNSA. The CDR3 loop spans 15 amino acids. V lost 5 bases and J lost 2; bases outside the gene matches: 6. In DNA form, the CDR3 reads TGTGCCAGCAGCGCAATAGCGGGAGGCACCTACGAGCAGTACTTC. It translates to CASSAIAGGTYEQYF.

The chain is built from TRBV2 and TRBJ2-2; maybe TRBD1 (5 bases). The V gene lost 8 bases and the J gene lost 5 bases, with 12 bases spanning the gap. Germline lookup yields CDR1 SNHLY and CDR2 FYNNEI. CDR3 length equals 13 residues. CDR3 sequence: CASSAGLTGELFF. DNA of the CDR3: TGTGCCAGCTCCGCAGGGTTGACCGGGGAGCTGTTTTTT.

This clonotype was found many times. This chain links TRBV2 with TRBJ2-7; 11 nucleotides align to TRBD2. The germline gives CDR1 SNHLY, CDR2 FYNNEI. This CDR3 region has 16 residues. V lost 8 bases to trimming and J lost 5 bases; unmatched junction nucleotides: 14. CDR3 protein: CASRLALAGASNEQYF. The CDR3 region has the DNA TGTGCCAGCCGCCTCGCACTAGCGGGAGCTAGCAACGAGCAGTACTTC.

This clonotype was recorded at least ten times. The chain uses TRBV4-3 and TRBJ2-1; 8 nucleotides align to TRBD1. The CDR3 length is 13 residues. The trim removed 2 bases at V and 10 bases at J, leaving 4 bases unmatched. Germline assignment: CDR1 LGHNA and CDR2 YSLEER. The CDR3 protein is CASSQQGQGEQFF. In nucleotides, the CDR3 is TGCGCCAGCAGCCAACAAGGACAGGGCGAGCAGTTCTTC.

This clonotype was seen at least ten times. V and J are TRBV29-1 and TRBJ2-5; D not certain. Trimming pared 7 bases from V and 5 bases from J, leaving 5 bases between. Germline-derived CDR1 and CDR2 are SQVTM and ANQGSEA. The CDR3 totals 9 residues. As DNA, the CDR3 is TGCAGCGCCGGGGAGACCCAGTACTTC. It translates to CSAGETQYF.

This clonotype has more than one count but fewer than ten. The V call is TRBV11-1, the J call TRBJ2-7; D not certain. CDR1 and CDR2 (germline): SGHAT, FQDESV (reference sequence). Trimming pared 4 bases from V and 7 bases from J, leaving 8 bases between. This CDR3 has 11 amino acids. CDR3 residues: CASSYLGEQYF. As DNA, the CDR3 is TGTGCCAGCAGCTACTTAGGGGAGCAGTACTTC.

This clonotype occurred a few times. The J gene is TRBJ2-3, the V gene TRBV5-4, with 10 bases identical to TRBD2. With 2 bases clipped from V and 0 bases from J, the junction kept 3 bases outside the gene matches. This CDR3 spans 16 amino acids. CDR1 and CDR2 from the germline V gene are SGHNT and YYREEE (reference sequence). The CDR3 is CASSFLAGESTDTQYF. CDR3 nucleotide sequence: TGTGCCAGCAGCTTCCTAGCGGGAGAGAGCACAGATACGCAGTATTTT.

This clonotype was seen ten or more times. The CDR3 DNA sequence: TGTGCCACCGAGGGGGGAAACACCGGGGAGCTGTTTTTT. Translated: CATEGGNTGELFF. This chain connects TRBV24-1 to TRBJ2-2, with D possibly called TRBD1 or TRBD2 (6 bases each). V was shortened by 9 bases and J by 2 bases, with 9 bases between the two germline ends. From germline, CDR1 is KGHDR and CDR2 SFDVKD. The CDR3 covers 13 residues.

This clonotype has at least ten counts. This chain connects TRBV12-3 or TRBV12-4 to TRBJ2-5; 8 bases map to TRBD2. The V segment lost 5 bases and the J segment 5 bases; nucleotides outside the gene matches: 7. This CDR3 has 14 amino acids. CDR3 in DNA: TGTGCCAGCAGTGACCAGCGGGAGCGGGAGACCCAGTACTTC. As protein: CASSDQRERETQYF.

The table lists this clonotype with many counts. The chain has TRBV7-9 and TRBJ2-5; D perhaps matches TRBD2 (5 bases). V lost 3 bases and J lost 5, with 13 bases in between. This CDR3 is 14 amino acids long. CDR1 and CDR2 (germline): SEHNR, FQNEAQ (reference sequence). CDR3 region: CASSFPGKPETQYF. The CDR3 region has the DNA TGTGCCAGCAGCTTCCCCGGGAAGCCGGAGACCCAGTACTTC.

This clonotype was recorded many times. The gene calls are TRBV19 and TRBJ2-5; 11 bases are a match to TRBD1. With 7 bases clipped from V and 5 bases from J, the junction kept 6 bases outside the gene matches. The germline V gene has CDR1 LNHDA and CDR2 SQIVND (reference sequence). This CDR3 region has 14 residues. This CDR3 reads CASKRTGGAETQYF. CDR3 bases: TGTGCCAGTAAGCGGACAGGGGGCGCCGAGACCCAGTACTTC.

This clonotype is medium-sized in the sample. The chain recombines TRBV24-1 with TRBJ1-1, with no clear D. Per germline, CDR1 KGHDR and CDR2 SFDVKD. V lost 0 bases and J lost 7, with 8 bases in between. This CDR3 region has 13 residues. CDR3 residues: CATSDLEGLEAFF. The CDR3 nucleotides read TGTGCCACCAGTGATTTGGAGGGTCTTGAAGCTTTCTTT.

This clonotype was picked up many times. The junction departs from germline at one end; a sequencing error may be responsible. J is TRBJ2-1 and V is TRBV11-1; 8 nucleotides agree with TRBD2. Per germline, CDR1 SGHAT and CDR2 FQDESV (reference sequence). The CDR3 sequence is 14 residues long. CDR3: CASSLAGDYNEQFF. Here the CDR3 DNA reads TGTGCCAGCAGCCTAGCGGGCGATTACAATGAGCAGTTCTTC.

This clonotype was counted only a few times. DNA for the CDR3: TGCGCCAGCAGCTTGGGGGGGGGCAGAATAGATACGCAGTATTTT. This translates into CASSLGGGRIDTQYF. V is TRBV5-1 and J is TRBJ2-3, with D possibly matching TRBD2 (7 bases). Trimming shortened V by 0 bases and J by 5 bases, and 13 bases separated the two germline ends. The germline V gene encodes CDR1 SGHRS and CDR2 YFSETQ. This CDR3 has 15 residues. Using reference TRBV5-1 and TRBJ2-3 for the parts outside the CDR3, the full variable domain is KAGVTQTPRYLIKTRGQQVTLSCSPISGHRSVSWYQQTPGQGLQFLFEYFSETQRNKGNFPGRFSGRQFSNSRSEMNVSTLELGDSALYLCASSLGGGRIDTQYFGPGTRLTVL.

This clonotype appeared many times. This rearrangement joins TRBV4-1 to TRBJ2-6; D remains ambiguous. Trimming shortened V by 5 bases and J by 0 bases, and 5 bases separated the two germline ends. Germline V gene lookup returns CDR1 MGHRA and CDR2 YSYEKL. The CDR3 has 14 amino acids. The CDR3, as DNA: TGCGCCAGCAGCGATATCTCTGGGGCCAACGTCCTGACTTTC. Translating it yields CASSDISGANVLTF.

This clonotype was seen repeatedly, ten times or more. This chain connects TRBV6-5 to TRBJ2-6, with a tentative D call TRBD1 (5 bases). The CDR3 sequence is 15 residues long. V was shortened by 5 bases and J by 0 bases, with 8 bases between the two germline ends. CDR1 and CDR2 from the germline V gene are MNHEY and SVGAGI. CDR3 DNA sequence: TGTGCCAGCAGTCCAGGGCCCTCTGGGGCCAACGTCCTGACTTTC. Protein: CASSPGPSGANVLTF.

This clonotype was observed many times. The J gene is TRBJ2-1, the V gene TRBV11-2; TRBD2 matches 8 bases. Germline CDR1 SGHAT, CDR2 FQNNGV. This CDR3 region has 15 residues. Unmatched junction bases numbered 9, after V lost 3 bases and J lost 8 bases. The CDR3 protein is CASSFSPLAGYEQFF. The CDR3 DNA sequence: TGTGCCAGCAGCTTCTCCCCCCTAGCGGGTTATGAGCAGTTCTTC.

For the CDR3, the DNA is TGTGCCAGCAGCCCGGACAGCTTGAGCTCCTACGAGCAGTACTTC. Protein product: CASSPDSLSSYEQYF. The chain employs TRBV7-2 and TRBJ2-7, with D tentatively TRBD1 (6 bases). CDR3 length: 15 amino acids. Trimming took off 5 bases at V and 0 bases at J, with 14 bases between the two ends. Germline-derived CDR1 and CDR2 are SGHTA and FQGNSA.